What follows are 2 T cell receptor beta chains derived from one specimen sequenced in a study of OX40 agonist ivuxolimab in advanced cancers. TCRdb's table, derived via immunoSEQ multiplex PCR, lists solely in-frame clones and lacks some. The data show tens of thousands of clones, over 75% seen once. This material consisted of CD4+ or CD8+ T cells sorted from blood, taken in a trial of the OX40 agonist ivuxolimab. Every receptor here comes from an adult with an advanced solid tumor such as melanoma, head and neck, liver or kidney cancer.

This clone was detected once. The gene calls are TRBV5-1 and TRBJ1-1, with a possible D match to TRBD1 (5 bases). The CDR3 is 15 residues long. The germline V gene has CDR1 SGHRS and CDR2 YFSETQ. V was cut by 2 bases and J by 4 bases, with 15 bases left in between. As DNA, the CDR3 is TGCGCCAGCAGCTTAGGGGCCCGAGGGCCCACTGAAGCTTTCTTT. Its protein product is CASSLGARGPTEAFF.

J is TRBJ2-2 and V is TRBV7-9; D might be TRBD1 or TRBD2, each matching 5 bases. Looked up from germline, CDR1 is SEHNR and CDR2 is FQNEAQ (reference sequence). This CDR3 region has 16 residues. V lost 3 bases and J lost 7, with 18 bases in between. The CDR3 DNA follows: TGTGCCAGCAGCTTCGCGCAGGGCGTAAGCGGCGGGGAGCTGTTTTTT. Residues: CASSFAQGVSGGELFF.